What follows describes a single T cell receptor beta chain. Its specificity is not known. Primed by a sample-barcoded 5' primer and a J-beta primer mix, a second PCR proceeded for 7 to 11 cycles. TCRdb itself ran the 5' RACE reads through MiXCR, one entry per CDR3 protein. The sample consists of 650,000 to 1,000,000 distinct CDR3 sequences, around 36% of them appearing once. The source of the sample is a study of blood T cells in healthy people across ages. Regarding the study as a whole: The donors' CMV status was not determined, possibly confounding changes in expanded clonotypes. Estimated diversity that came from one million T cells was considered an underestimate. Diversity was higher, and naive CD4+ cells more numerous, in long-lived donors than in aged donors. Diversity of TCR beta correlated strongly with naive T cell percentage.

V was pared by 5 bases and J by 7 bases, with 11 bases between. This CDR3 has 11 residues. CDR1 and CDR2 (germline): DFQATT, SNEGSKA (reference sequence). This TCR came from a man between 18 and 29 years old in good health. The rearrangement joins TRBV20-1 to TRBJ1-2, with D unresolved. Material: blood. This chain's CDR3 is CSARTDRGYTF. CDR3 nucleotide sequence: TGCAGTGCTCGAACAGATCGTGGCTACACCTTC.